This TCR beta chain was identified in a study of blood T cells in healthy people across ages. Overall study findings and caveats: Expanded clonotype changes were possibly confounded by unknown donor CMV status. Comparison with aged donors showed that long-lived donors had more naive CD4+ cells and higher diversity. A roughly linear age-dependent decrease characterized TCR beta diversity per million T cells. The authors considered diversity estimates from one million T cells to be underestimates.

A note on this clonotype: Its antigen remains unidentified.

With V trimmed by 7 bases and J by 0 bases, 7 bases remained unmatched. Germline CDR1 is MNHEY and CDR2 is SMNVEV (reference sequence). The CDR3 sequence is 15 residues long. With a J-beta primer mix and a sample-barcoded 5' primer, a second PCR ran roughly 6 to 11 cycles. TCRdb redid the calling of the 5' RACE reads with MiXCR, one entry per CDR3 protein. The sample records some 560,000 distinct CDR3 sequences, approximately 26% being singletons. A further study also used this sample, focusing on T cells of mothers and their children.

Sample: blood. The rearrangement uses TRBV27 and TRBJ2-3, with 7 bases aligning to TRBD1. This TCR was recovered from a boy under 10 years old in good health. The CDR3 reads CASTSLQGSTDTQYF. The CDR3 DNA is TGTGCCAGCACATCCTTACAGGGGAGCACAGATACGCAGTATTTT.